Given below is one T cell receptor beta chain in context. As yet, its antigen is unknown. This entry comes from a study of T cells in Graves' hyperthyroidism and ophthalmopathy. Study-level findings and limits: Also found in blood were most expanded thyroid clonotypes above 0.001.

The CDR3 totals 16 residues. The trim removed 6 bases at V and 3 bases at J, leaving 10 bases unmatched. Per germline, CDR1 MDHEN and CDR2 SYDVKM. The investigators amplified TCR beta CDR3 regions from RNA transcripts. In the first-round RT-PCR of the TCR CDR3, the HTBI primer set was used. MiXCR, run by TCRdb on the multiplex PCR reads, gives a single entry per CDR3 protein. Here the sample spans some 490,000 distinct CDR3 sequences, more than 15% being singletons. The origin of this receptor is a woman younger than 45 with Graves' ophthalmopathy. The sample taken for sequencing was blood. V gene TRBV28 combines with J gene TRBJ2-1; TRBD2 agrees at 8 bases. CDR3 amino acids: CASRGGRAGGYNEQFF. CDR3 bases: TGTGCCAGCAGGGGGGGGAGGGCGGGAGGCTACAATGAGCAGTTCTTC. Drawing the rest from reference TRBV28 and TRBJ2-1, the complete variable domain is DVKVTQSSRYLVKRTGEKVFLECVQDMDHENMFWYRQDPGLGLRLIYFSYDVKMKEKGDIPEGYSVSREKKERFSLILESASTNQTSMYLCASRGGRAGGYNEQFFGPGTRLTVL.